The clone carrying this T cell receptor beta chain was seen ten or more times. Its specificity is not known. The data are from a study of T cell repertoires in cytomegalovirus infection. Background on the study: An indication of both CMV infection and matching HLA type came from public TCR beta signatures. Study-wide points: CMV carriers with the relevant HLA were identified by cumulative public TCR beta family frequency. There were HLA-C-restricted CMV-specific TCR beta clonotypes dominating the ex vivo response.

MiXCR, applied by TCRdb to the reads, yields one record per CDR3 protein. The table records nearly 650,000 distinct CDR3 sequences, less than 25% of them present only once. CDR1 and CDR2 from the germline V gene are SEHNR and FQNEAQ (reference sequence). This CDR3 spans 16 amino acids. After removal of 5 bases from V and 8 bases from J, the junction contained 10 bases not matched to a gene. This chain connects TRBV7-9 to TRBJ2-1; the match to TRBD2 covers 12 bases. The sequence was obtained from a human donor in good health (CMV status not recorded). Some clones in this sample may be carry-over from other donors' samples. The specimen sequenced was CD8+ T cells from PBMCs. DNA of the CDR3: TGTGCCAGCAGCCTTGACCTAGCGGGGGGGCTCGATGAGCAGTTCTTC. Protein sequence: CASSLDLAGGLDEQFF.